Reported below is one TCR beta chain. The sample is drawn from a study of radiation and T cells in renal cell carcinoma. The CDR3 sequence is 13 residues long. Germline loops: CDR1 SGHNT, CDR2 YENEEA. Trimming shortened V by 4 bases and J by 1 base, and 6 bases separated the two germline ends. The repertoire was sequenced with immunoSEQ multiplex PCR; TCRdb's copy has only in-frame clones and lacks some. The sample lists some 64,000 clones; more than 60% were seen once. The time point denotes: blood 4 weeks post-SBRT, at nephrectomy. Documented treatment: 15 Gy SBRT to primary tumor, nephrectomy 4 weeks later. The patient's renal cell carcinoma had clear cell pathology.

The sequence derives from a man in his sixties with renal cell carcinoma. The sequenced sample was blood, obtained from a patient whose treatment included radiotherapy and nephrectomy. This sequence joins TRBV11-3 and TRBJ2-3, with D possibly matching TRBD1 (6 bases). CDR3 DNA: TGTGCCAGCAGCTCAGGGGGCACAGATACGCAGTATTTT. This gives the protein CASSSGGTDTQYF. Using reference TRBV11-3 and TRBJ2-3 for the parts outside the CDR3, the full variable domain is EAGVVQSPRYKIIEKKQPVAFWCNPISGHNTLYWYLQNLGQGPELLIRYENEEAVDDSQLPKDRFSAERLKGVDSTLKIQPAELGDSAVYLCASSSGGTDTQYFGPGTRLTVL.